This T cell receptor (beta chain) is from a study of beta chain features in type 1 diabetes. TCRB transcripts that were expressed got sequenced, as all of the isolated RNA had been reverse transcribed. Libraries were prepared by immunoSEQ multiplex PCR; TCRdb keeps only in-frame clonotypes and omits some of them. Of hundreds of thousands of clones in the sample, 14% were seen once. Sorted CD4+ subsets: naive, central memory, regulatory, stem cell-like memory (CD45RO/CCR7/CD25/CD127/CD95/CD27 panel). This clone was counted at least ten times. This CDR3 contains 14 residues. Germline V CDR1 and CDR2: SEHNR, FQNEAQ (reference sequence). V was pared by 5 bases and J by 2 bases, with 10 bases between.

Sequencing was performed on central memory CD4+ T cells from blood. The TCR originated in a young man in good health. V gene TRBV7-9 combines with J gene TRBJ1-3; D not certain. The CDR3 nucleotides are TGTGCCAGCAGCGGGGAGATTACTGGAAACACCATATATTTT. Its translation is CASSGEITGNTIYF.